This T cell receptor (beta chain) was identified during a study of beta chain features in type 1 diabetes. Regarding the study as a whole: Moderate but significant shortening of TCRB CDR3s was recorded in all four CD4+ subsets from Type 1 diabetes patients. Researchers could not determine here whether HLA type influences TCRB rearrangement.

Germline CDR1 is LNHDA and CDR2 is SQIVND (reference sequence). Trimming at V came to 6 bases and at J to 5 bases, leaving 8 bases not matched to a gene. The CDR3 consists of 14 residues. Sequenced material consisted of expressed TCRB transcripts (all of the isolated RNA was reverse transcribed). Assay used: immunoSEQ multiplex PCR; TCRdb lists only in-frame clones, some missing. In the table there are a few hundred thousand clones, roughly 12% of which are singletons. In the case of this clone: Its cognate antigen is unknown.

There was one heparinised blood draw per donor, averaging about 116 mL. This chain uses TRBV19 with TRBJ2-3, with 7 bases identical to TRBD1. Sequencing input: naive CD4+ T cells from blood. This receptor was identified in a woman aged 18-30 years with type 1 diabetes. CDR3 protein: CASRLTGARDTQYF. The CDR3 bases are TGTGCCAGTAGGCTCACAGGGGCACGAGATACGCAGTATTTT. Together with reference TRBV19 and TRBJ2-3, the CDR3 gives the full variable domain: DGGITQSPKYLFRKEGQNVTLSCEQNLNHDAMYWYRQDPGQGLRLIYYSQIVNDFQKGDIAEGYSVSREKKESFPLTVTSAQKNPTAFYLCASRLTGARDTQYFGPGTRLTVL.